The text below deals with one TCR beta chain. V was pared by 1 base and J by 6 bases, with 11 bases between. The CDR3 is 15 residues long. From germline, CDR1 is SGHRS and CDR2 YFSETQ. This sample was taken from a study of blood T cell repertoires in COVID-19. The repertoire was sequenced with immunoSEQ multiplex PCR; TCRdb's copy has only in-frame clones and lacks some. The repertoire holds about 300,000 clones, with 85% as singletons. The sequencing sample was made of PBMCs or T cells enriched from blood (not recorded which). The chain combines TRBV5-1 with TRBJ1-6; TRBD1 might be the D (6 bases). This TCR was sampled from a woman aged 45-59 years who had recovered from COVID-19. The CDR3 region has the DNA TGCGCCAGCAGCTTGATAAGGGGGGGTAATTCACCCCTCCACTTT. Its translation: CASSLIRGGNSPLHF.